This T cell receptor beta chain emerged from a study of blood T cell repertoires in COVID-19. Overall study context: The United States, Italy and Spain were the sources of the acute and convalescent COVID-19 samples. T cells, B-cell-depleted T cells, or PBMCs supplied cDNA or gDNA.

The study drew participants aged about 18 to 90 years from 20 to 30 US areas. No more than 2 weeks before study entry, exposed participants had met a case of COVID-19. Profiling relied on immunoSEQ multiplex PCR, and the TCRdb table lists in-frame clones only, not all of them. The sample shows some 190,000 clones, roughly 84% of them seen only once. The TCR was taken from a woman aged 25 to 39 who had been exposed to COVID-19. The sample consisted of PBMCs or T cells enriched from blood (not recorded which).

CDR3 sequence reads: CASYLGGGRPYEQYF. As DNA, the CDR3 is TGTGCCAGCTACTTGGGCGGGGGGAGGCCCTACGAGCAGTACTTC. This chain uses TRBV5-6 with TRBJ2-7; 8 positions match TRBD2. Looked up from germline, CDR1 is SGHDT and CDR2 is YYEEEE. CDR3 length equals 15 residues. V lost 7 bases and J lost 2; bases outside the gene matches: 11.